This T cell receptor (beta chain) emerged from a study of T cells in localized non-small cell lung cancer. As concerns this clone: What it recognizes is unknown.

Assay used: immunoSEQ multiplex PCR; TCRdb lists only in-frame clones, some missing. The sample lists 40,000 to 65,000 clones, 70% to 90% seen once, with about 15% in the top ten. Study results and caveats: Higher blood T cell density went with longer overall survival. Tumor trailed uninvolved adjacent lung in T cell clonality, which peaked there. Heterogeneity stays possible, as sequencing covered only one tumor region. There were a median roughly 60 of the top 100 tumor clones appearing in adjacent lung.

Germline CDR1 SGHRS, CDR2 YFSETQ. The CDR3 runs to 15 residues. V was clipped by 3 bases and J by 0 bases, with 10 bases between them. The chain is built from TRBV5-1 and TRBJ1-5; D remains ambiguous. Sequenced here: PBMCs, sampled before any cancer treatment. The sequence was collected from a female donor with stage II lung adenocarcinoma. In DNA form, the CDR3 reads TGCGCCAGCAGCTCCTCAGGCGATAGCAATCAGCCCCAGCATTTT. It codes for CASSSSGDSNQPQHF.